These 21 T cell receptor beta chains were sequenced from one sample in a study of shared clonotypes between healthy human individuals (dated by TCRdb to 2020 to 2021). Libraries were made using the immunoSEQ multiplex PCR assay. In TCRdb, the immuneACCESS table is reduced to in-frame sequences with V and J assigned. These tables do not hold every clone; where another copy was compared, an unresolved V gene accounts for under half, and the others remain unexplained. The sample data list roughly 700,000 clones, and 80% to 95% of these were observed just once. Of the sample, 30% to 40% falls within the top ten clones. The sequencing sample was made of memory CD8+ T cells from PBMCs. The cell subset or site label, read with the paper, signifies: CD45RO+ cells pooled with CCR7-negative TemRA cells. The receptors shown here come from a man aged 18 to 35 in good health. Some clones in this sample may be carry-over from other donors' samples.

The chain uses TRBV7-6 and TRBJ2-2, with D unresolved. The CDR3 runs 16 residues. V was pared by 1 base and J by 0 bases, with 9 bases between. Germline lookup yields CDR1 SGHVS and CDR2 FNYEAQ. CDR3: CASSLVADANTGELFF. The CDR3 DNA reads TGTGCCAGCAGCTTAGTGGCAGACGCGAACACCGGGGAGCTGTTTTTT.

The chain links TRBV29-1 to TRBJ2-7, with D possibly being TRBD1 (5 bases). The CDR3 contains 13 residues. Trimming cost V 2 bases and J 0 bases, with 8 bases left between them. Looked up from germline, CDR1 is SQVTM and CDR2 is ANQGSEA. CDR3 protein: CSVEQGGSYEQYF. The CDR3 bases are TGCAGCGTTGAACAGGGTGGCTCCTACGAGCAGTACTTC.

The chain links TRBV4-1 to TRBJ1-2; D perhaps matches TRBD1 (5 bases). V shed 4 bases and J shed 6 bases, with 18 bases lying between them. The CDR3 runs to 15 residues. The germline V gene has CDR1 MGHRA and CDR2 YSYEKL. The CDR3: CASSPWTSSLDGYTF. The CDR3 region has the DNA TGCGCCAGCAGCCCCTGGACAAGTTCCCTCGATGGCTACACCTTC.

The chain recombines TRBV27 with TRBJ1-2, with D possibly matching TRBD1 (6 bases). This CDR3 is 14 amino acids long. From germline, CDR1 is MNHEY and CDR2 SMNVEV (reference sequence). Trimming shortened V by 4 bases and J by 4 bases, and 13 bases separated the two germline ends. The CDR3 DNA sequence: TGTGCCAGCAGTTCCTACAGGGACGGCTATGGCTACACCTTC. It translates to CASSSYRDGYGYTF.

CDR3 sequence reads: CASSLKRETSYEQYF. DNA of the CDR3: TGTGCCAGCAGCCTCAAGCGGGAGACATCCTACGAGCAGTACTTC. The chain joins TRBV5-4 to TRBJ2-7, with 8 positions matching TRBD2. Losses at the gene ends were 4 bases for V and 1 base for J; bases not matched to a gene: 7. The germline CDR1 and CDR2 sequences are SGHNT and YYREEE (reference sequence). The CDR3 sequence is 15 residues long.

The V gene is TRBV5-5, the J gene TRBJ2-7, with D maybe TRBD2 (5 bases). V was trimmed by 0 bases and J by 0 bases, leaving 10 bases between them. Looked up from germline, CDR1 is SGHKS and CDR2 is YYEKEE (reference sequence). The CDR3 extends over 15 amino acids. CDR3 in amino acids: CASSLEGVISYEQYF. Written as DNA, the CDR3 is TGTGCCAGCAGCTTGGAGGGAGTGATCTCCTACGAGCAGTACTTC.

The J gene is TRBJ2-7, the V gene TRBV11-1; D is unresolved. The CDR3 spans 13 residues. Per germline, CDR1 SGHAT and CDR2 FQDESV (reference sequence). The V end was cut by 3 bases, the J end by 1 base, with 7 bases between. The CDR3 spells CASSFARSYEQYF. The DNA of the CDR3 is TGTGCCAGCAGCTTCGCGCGGTCCTACGAGCAGTACTTC. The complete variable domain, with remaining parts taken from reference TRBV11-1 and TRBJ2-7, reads EAEVAQSPRYKITEKSQAVAFWCDPISGHATLYWYRQILGQGPELLVQFQDESVVDDSQLPKDRFSAERLKGVDSTLKIQPAELGDSAMYLCASSFARSYEQYFGPGTRLTVT.

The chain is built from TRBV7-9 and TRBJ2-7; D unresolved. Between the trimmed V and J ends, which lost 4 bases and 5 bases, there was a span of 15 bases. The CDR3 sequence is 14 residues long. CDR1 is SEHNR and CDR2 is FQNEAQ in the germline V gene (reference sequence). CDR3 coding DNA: TGTGCCAGCAGCTCTCCAGGCGTAGGCAACGAGCAGTACTTC. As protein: CASSSPGVGNEQYF.

CDR3 nucleotides: TGTGCCAGCAGTTGGATCTCCAGGGGGCGAGGCGTACCGGAGACCCAGTACTTC. This codes for CASSWISRGRGVPETQYF. The chain uses TRBV28 and TRBJ2-5, with 8 bases aligning to TRBD1. The germline CDR1 and CDR2 sequences are MDHEN and SYDVKM. The V gene end was trimmed by 4 bases and the J gene end by 5 bases; junction bases not matched to a gene: 18. CDR3 length: 18 residues.

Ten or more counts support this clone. CDR3 nucleotides: TGTGCCTGGAGAGGGGACACCCGAAATGAAAAACTGTTTTTT. Translated, it gives CAWRGDTRNEKLFF. The V and J genes are TRBV30 and TRBJ1-4, with TRBD1 as a possible D gene (6 bases). Germline CDR1 reads GTSNPN; CDR2 reads SVGIG (reference sequence). This CDR3 spans 14 amino acids. Trimming cost V 3 bases and J 5 bases, with 13 bases left between them.

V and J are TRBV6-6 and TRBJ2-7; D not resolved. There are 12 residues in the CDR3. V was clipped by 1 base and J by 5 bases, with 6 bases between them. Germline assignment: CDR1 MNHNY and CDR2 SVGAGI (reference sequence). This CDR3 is CASSYWGNEQYF. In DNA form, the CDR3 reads TGTGCCAGCAGTTACTGGGGAAACGAGCAGTACTTC.

CDR3 coding DNA: TGCGCCAGCTGCCCACGGGGGGCGCGGGTTCATCAGCCCCAGCATTTT. Residues: CASCPRGARVHQPQHF. V gene TRBV10-2 combines with J gene TRBJ1-5; a possible D gene is TRBD1 (6 bases). This CDR3 comprises 16 residues. V dropped 8 bases and J dropped 5 bases, with 22 bases sitting between them. CDR1 is WSHSY and CDR2 is SAAADI in the germline V gene.

CDR3 bases: TGTGCCAGCAGCCCGTTCAGGGGAGGCCAAGAGACCCAGTACTTC. Protein product: CASSPFRGGQETQYF. This sequence joins TRBV11-2 and TRBJ2-5; perhaps D is TRBD1 or TRBD2 (6 bases each). This CDR3 is 15 amino acids long. The germline V and J ends were trimmed by 5 bases and 1 base, with 14 bases remaining between them. CDR1 is SGHAT and CDR2 is FQNNGV in the germline V gene.

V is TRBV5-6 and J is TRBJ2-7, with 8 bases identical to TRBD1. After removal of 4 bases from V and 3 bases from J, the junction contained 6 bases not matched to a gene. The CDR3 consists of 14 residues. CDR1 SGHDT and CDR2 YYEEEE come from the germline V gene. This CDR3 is CASSLLDRGYEQYF. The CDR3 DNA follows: TGTGCCAGCAGCCTACTCGACAGGGGCTACGAGCAGTACTTC.

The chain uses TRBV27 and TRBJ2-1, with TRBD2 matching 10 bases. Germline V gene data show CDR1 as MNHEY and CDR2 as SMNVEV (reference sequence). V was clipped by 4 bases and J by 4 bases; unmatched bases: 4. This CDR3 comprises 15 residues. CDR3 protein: CASSSGLASYNEQFF. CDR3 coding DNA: TGTGCCAGCAGTTCGGGACTAGCGTCATACAATGAGCAGTTCTTC.

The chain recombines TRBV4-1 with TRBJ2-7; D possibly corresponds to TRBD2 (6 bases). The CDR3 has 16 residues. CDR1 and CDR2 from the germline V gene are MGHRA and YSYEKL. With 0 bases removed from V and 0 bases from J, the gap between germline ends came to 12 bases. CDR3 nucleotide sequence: TGCGCCAGCAGCCAAGATTGGGACGGGAGCTCCTACGAGCAGTACTTC. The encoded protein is CASSQDWDGSSYEQYF.

CDR3 sequence (DNA): TGTGCCAGCAGTGACAGGTTGGGTGCCGGGGAGCTGTTTTTT. This sequence encodes CASSDRLGAGELFF. The chain has TRBV2 and TRBJ2-2; D uncertain. CDR1 is SNHLY and CDR2 is FYNNEI in the germline V gene. Deletions cut 3 bases from V and 6 bases from J, with 11 bases between. The length of the CDR3 is 14 residues.

Here the CDR3 reads CASSLVAGDDEQYF. Here the CDR3 DNA reads TGTGCCAGCAGCTTGGTCGCGGGAGATGACGAGCAGTACTTC. V and J are TRBV11-2 and TRBJ2-7; TRBD2 aligns across 7 bases. Germline V gene lookup returns CDR1 SGHAT and CDR2 FQNNGV. The CDR3 has 14 amino acids. Trimming cost V 3 bases and J 5 bases; bases outside gene matches: 7.

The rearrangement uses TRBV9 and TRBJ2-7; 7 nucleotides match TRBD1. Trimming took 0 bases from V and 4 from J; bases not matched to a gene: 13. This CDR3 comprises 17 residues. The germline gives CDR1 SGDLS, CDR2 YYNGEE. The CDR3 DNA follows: TGTGCCAGCAGCGTAGGTGTAAGTCCCGGGACAGAGTACGAGCAGTACTTC. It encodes CASSVGVSPGTEYEQYF.

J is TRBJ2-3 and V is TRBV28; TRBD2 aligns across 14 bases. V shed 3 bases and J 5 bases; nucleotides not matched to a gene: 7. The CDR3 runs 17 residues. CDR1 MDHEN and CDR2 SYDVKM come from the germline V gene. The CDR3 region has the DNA TGTGCCAGCAGTTTCCCGGGACTAGCGGGAGCCGGAGATACGCAGTATTTT. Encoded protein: CASSFPGLAGAGDTQYF.

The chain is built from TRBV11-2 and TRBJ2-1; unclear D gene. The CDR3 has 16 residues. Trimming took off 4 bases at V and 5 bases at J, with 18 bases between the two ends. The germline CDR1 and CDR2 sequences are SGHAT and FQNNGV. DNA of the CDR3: TGTGCCAGCAGCTCCCCCTACAGTGGGCCTAACAATGAGCAGTTCTTC. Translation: CASSSPYSGPNNEQFF.